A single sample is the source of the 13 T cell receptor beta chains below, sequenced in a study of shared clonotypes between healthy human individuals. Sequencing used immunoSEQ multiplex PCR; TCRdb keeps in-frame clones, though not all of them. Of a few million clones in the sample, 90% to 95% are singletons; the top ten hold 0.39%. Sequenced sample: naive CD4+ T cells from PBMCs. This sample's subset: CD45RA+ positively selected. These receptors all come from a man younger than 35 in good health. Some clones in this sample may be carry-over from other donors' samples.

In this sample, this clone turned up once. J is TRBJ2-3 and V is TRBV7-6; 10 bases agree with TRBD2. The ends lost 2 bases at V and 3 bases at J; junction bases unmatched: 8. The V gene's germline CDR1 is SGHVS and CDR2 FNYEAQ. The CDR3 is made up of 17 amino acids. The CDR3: CASSLSSLAGVTDTQYF. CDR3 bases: TGTGCCAGCAGCTTATCTAGCCTAGCGGGAGTTACAGATACGCAGTATTTT.

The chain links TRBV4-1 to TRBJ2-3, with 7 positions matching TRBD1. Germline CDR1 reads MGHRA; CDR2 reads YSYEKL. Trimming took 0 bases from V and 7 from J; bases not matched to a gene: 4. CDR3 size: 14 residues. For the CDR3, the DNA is TGCGCCAGCAGCCAAGAGGGGACAGCGAATACGCAGTATTTT. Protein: CASSQEGTANTQYF.

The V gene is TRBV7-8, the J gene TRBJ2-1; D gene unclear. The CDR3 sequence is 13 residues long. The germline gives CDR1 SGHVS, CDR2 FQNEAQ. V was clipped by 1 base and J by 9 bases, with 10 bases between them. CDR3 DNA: TGTGCCAGCAGCTTAGTAGGGTCGGGTGAGCAGTTCTTC. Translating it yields CASSLVGSGEQFF.

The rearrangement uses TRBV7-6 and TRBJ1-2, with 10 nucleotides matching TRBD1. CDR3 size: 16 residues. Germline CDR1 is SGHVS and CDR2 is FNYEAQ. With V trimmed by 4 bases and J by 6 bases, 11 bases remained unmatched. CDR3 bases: TGTGCCAGCAGCTATTTCCGGGACAGGGGATTCGATGGCTACACCTTC. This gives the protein CASSYFRDRGFDGYTF. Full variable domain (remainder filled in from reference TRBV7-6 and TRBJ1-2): GAGVSQSPRYKVTKRGQDVALRCDPISGHVSLYWYRQALGQGPEFLTYFNYEAQQDKSGLPNDRFSAERPEGSISTLTIQRTEQRDSAMYRCASSYFRDRGFDGYTFGSGTRLTVV.

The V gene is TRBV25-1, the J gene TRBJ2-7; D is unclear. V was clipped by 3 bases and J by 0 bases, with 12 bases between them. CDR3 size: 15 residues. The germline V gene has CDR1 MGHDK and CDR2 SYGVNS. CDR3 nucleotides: TGTGCCAGCAGTGACGCCAGGTTCCACTCCTACGAGCAGTACTTC. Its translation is CASSDARFHSYEQYF.

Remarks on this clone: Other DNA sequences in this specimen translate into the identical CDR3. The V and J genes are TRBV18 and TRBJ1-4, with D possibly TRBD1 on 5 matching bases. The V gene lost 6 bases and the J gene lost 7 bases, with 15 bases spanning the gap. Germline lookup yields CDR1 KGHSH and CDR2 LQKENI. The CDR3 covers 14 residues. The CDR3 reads CASSPPGGGEKLFF. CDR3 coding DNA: TGTGCCAGCTCCCCGCCGGGGGGGGGTGAAAAACTGTTTTTT.

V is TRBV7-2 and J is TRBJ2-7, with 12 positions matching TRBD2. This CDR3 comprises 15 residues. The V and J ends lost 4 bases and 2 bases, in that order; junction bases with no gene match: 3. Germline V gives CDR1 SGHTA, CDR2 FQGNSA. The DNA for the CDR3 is TGTGCCAGCAGCTGGGGACTAGCGGGCCCCTACGAGCAGTACTTC. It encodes CASSWGLAGPYEQYF.

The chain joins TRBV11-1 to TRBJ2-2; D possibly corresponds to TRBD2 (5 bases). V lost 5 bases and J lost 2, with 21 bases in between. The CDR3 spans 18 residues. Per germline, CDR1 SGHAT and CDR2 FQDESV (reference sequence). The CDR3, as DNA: TGTGCCAGCAGCCGATATGGAGTTGGCGGACTTAACACCGGGGAGCTGTTTTTT. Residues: CASSRYGVGGLNTGELFF.

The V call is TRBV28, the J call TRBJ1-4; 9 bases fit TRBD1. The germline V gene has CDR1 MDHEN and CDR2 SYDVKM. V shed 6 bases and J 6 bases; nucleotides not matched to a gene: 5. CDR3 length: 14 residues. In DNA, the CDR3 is TGTGCCAGCAGGGGGACAGGGACCTATGAAAAACTGTTTTTT. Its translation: CASRGTGTYEKLFF.

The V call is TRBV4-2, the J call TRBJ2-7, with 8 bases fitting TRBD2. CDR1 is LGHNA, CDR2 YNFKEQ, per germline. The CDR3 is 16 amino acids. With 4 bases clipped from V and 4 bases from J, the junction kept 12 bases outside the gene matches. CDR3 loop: CASSRKGTGGPYEQYF. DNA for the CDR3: TGTGCCAGCAGCCGAAAAGGGACGGGGGGGCCATACGAGCAGTACTTC.

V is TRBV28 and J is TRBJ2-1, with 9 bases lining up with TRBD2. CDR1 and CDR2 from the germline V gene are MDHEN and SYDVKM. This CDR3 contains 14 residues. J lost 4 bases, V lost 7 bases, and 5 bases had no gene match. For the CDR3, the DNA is TGTGCCAGCAACAGAGCGGGAGGTTACAATGAGCAGTTCTTC. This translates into CASNRAGGYNEQFF.

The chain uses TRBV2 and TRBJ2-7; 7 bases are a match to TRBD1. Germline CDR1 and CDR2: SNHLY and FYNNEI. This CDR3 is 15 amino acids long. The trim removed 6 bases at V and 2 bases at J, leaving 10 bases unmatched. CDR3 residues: CASRGDRDSPYEQYF. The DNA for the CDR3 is TGTGCCAGCAGAGGAGACCGGGACAGCCCCTACGAGCAGTACTTC. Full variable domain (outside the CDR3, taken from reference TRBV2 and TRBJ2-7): EPEVTQTPSHQVTQMGQEVILRCVPISNHLYFYWYRQILGQKVEFLVSFYNNEISEKSEIFDDQFSVERPDGSNFTLKIRSTKLEDSAMYFCASRGDRDSPYEQYFGPGTRLTVT.

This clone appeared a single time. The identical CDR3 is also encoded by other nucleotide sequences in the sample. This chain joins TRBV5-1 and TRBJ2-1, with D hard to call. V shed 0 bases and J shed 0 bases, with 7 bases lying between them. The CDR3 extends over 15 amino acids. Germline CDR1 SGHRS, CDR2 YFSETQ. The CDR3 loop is CASSLVGNSYNEQFF. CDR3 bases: TGCGCCAGCAGCTTGGTTGGGAACTCCTACAATGAGCAGTTCTTC.